This T cell receptor (beta chain) was documented in a study of control samples from healthy donors and cancer patients. V lost 6 bases and J lost 6, with 17 bases in between. CDR1 MDHEN and CDR2 SYDVKM come from the germline V gene. CDR3 length: 14 amino acids. Libraries were prepared by immunoSEQ multiplex PCR; TCRdb keeps only in-frame clonotypes and omits some of them. The table has 160,000 or so clones, roughly nine tenths seen once. This clonotype originated in a woman aged 25 to 45 in good health. Sequences were obtained from blood. The chain has TRBV28 and TRBJ2-5; D possibly corresponds to TRBD1 (6 bases). CDR3 amino acids: CASSRLSRGKTQYF. The CDR3 bases are TGTGCCAGCAGCCGCCTCAGTAGGGGGAAGACCCAGTACTTC.